The rows below give T cell receptor beta chains drawn from one sample of a study of radiotherapy plus CTLA-4 blockade in lung cancer. Only in-frame clones appear in the TCRdb table, and some are missing; sequencing was by immunoSEQ multiplex PCR. The sample consists of roughly 24,000 clones, around four fifths of them appearing once. Sequencing used peripheral blood, obtained from a patient treated with radiotherapy plus ipilimumab. These receptor sequences come from a human donor with non-small cell lung cancer that progressed on radiotherapy plus ipilimumab. The CDR3 runs from the conserved cysteine through the conserved F or W.

v_gene: TRBV7-6; j_gene: TRBJ2-5; CDR3aa: CASRKGGQETQYF
v_gene: TRBV19; j_gene: TRBJ1-3; CDR3aa: CASSIDHGGYSGNTIYF
v_gene: TRBV6-4; j_gene: TRBJ1-2; CDR3aa: CASSYSGDRNYGYTF
v_gene: TRBV7-9; j_gene: TRBJ2-3; CDR3aa: CASSPTYTTDTQYF
v_gene: TRBV6-1; j_gene: TRBJ2-7; CDR3aa: CASSEARGFYEQYF
v_gene: TRBV9; j_gene: TRBJ2-2; CDR3aa: CASSVEAGGSNTGELFF
v_gene: TRBV28; j_gene: TRBJ1-2; CDR3aa: CASSLPQGRGYGYTF
v_gene: TRBV5-1; j_gene: TRBJ2-7; CDR3aa: CASSTLAGYEQYF
v_gene: TRBV27; j_gene: TRBJ2-3; CDR3aa: CASSLLLAGGPLDTQYF
v_gene: TRBV28; j_gene: TRBJ1-5; CDR3aa: CASSLGQGAPGNQPQHF
v_gene: TRBV5-1; j_gene: TRBJ1-5; CDR3aa: CASSEFGDAGQPQHF
v_gene: TRBV30; j_gene: TRBJ2-3; CDR3aa: CAWSGVQVRDTQYF
v_gene: TRBV2; j_gene: TRBJ2-6; CDR3aa: CASSEQGQGGRANVLTF
v_gene: TRBV19; j_gene: TRBJ1-1; CDR3aa: CASSKIGQGAEAFF
v_gene: TRBV18; j_gene: TRBJ2-3; CDR3aa: CASSPRDGDTDTQYF
v_gene: TRBV2; j_gene: TRBJ2-3; CDR3aa: CASRKAGGVRDTQYF
v_gene: TRBV7-9; j_gene: TRBJ2-1; CDR3aa: CASSPTQSYNEQFF
v_gene: TRBV19; j_gene: TRBJ1-5; CDR3aa: CASSSPKAGVGNQPQHF
v_gene: TRBV27; j_gene: TRBJ2-3; CDR3aa: CASSLSPDRGTSVPTSTDTQYF
v_gene: TRBV6-5; j_gene: TRBJ2-3; CDR3aa: CASSFQTGSSGDTQYF